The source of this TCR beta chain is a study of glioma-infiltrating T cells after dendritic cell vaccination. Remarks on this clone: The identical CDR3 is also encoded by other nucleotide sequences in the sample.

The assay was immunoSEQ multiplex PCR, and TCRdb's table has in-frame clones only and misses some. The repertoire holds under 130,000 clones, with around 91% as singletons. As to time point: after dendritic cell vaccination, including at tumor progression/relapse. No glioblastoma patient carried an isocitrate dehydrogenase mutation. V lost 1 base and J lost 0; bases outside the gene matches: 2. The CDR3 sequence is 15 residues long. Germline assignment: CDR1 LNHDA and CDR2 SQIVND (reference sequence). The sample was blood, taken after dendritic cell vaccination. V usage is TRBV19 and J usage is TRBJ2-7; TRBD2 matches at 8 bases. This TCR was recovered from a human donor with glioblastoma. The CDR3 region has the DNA TGTGCCAGTAGTATAGGCACTAGCGGCTCCTACGAGCAGTACTTC. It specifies CASSIGTSGSYEQYF. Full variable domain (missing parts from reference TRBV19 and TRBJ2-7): DGGITQSPKYLFRKEGQNVTLSCEQNLNHDAMYWYRQDPGQGLRLIYYSQIVNDFQKGDIAEGYSVSREKKESFPLTVTSAQKNPTAFYLCASSIGTSGSYEQYFGPGTRLTVT.